This T cell receptor beta chain is drawn from a study of beta chain features in type 1 diabetes (dated by TCRdb to between 2017 and 2018). About the investigation overall: No differences in mean age, gender distribution, total cell number or subset yield were found between patients and healthy donors. A total of about 110 million sorted cells were examined across all samples, and the number of cells per subset was strongly correlated with RNA yield. The study compared the TCRB repertoires of sorted circulating CD4+ T cell subsets in recently diagnosed type 1 diabetes patients with those in matched healthy donors. Naive and central memory subsets were obtained from all 30 or so donors, but regulatory and stem cell-like memory subsets were isolated from only 8 patients and roughly eight healthy donors.

Each donor gave one peripheral blood draw, averaging roughly 100 mL, which was collected into heparinised tubes. A BD FACSAria II was used to sort naive, central memory, regulatory and stem cell-like memory CD4+ T cells with a panel that included CD45RO, CCR7, CD25, CD127, CD95 and CD27. A purity above 95% was achieved for all sorted populations. PBMCs were isolated right away by Lymphoprep density gradient centrifugation and were stained directly, without culture. Samples were stained and sorted in pairs, with one healthy donor and one patient per experiment, so that batch effects were minimized. All of the isolated RNA was reverse transcribed with the High Capacity cDNA Reverse Transcription Kit, so expressed TCRB transcripts were sequenced. Naive, central memory and regulatory T cell samples underwent deep immunoSEQ sequencing, averaging approximately 3.5 million total reads per sample. Sorted cells were lysed in RLT buffer and RNA was extracted with DNase-treated RNeasy Micro or Mini kits, depending on cell number. Each cell subset was processed on its own to prevent cross-contamination, while patient and healthy donor samples were processed together. The immunoSEQ multiplex PCR was used to amplify TCRB sequences from cDNA, generating 87-bp fragments that spanned the CDR3 region. The amplicons were sequenced using the Illumina HiSeq platform. In the source study's methods: Synthetic template baselines were used to correct PCR bias computationally, reads within Hamming distance 2 were collapsed, and singletons that could not be merged were discarded. Reads were aligned against IMGT to assign V, D and J genes, CDR3 length and insertions or deletions at six rearrangement sites. Clonotype counts were normalized to sorted cell number within each subset before computing true diversity and Gini coefficients with the tcR R package. The overlap coefficient, calculated on TCRB nucleotide sequences, was used to measure repertoire sharing. Out-of-frame TCRB sequences from naive cells were analyzed as a proxy for the pre-selection repertoire. In TCRdb, the immuneACCESS table is reduced to in-frame sequences with V and J assigned. These tables do not hold every clone; where another copy was compared, an unresolved V gene accounts for under half, and the others remain unexplained. The V and J calls and the clone size are those of that table, but D and trimming were determined from the DNA. The sample data list under 400,000 clones, and over 10% of these were observed just once. The ten top clones hold 0.017% of the sample.

On this clone: Its recognized antigen is unknown. No base qualities exist here, and no much larger clone lies one base off it.

The germline V gene provides CDR1 MNHEY and CDR2 SVGAGI. The CDR3 sequence holds 13 residues, the cysteine and phenylalanine included. Only the CDR3 portion is preserved as DNA: 39 bases, with reading frame beginning at the first base. V is pruned by 8 bases and J by 8 bases, leaving 10 bases of the junction without a gene match. Study-wide findings and limitations: At VDJ recombination sites, type 1 diabetes patients had fewer insertions and more deleted nucleotides, which implies abnormalities in thymic rearrangement. Shorter templates might have been favored by PCR, but patient and control samples were amplified and corrected together, so both groups would have been affected equally by any skew. Sequencing cDNA rather than genomic DNA could over-represent highly expressing activated cells, although activation and CD3 levels did not differ between groups. Naive, central memory and regulatory TCRB repertoires appeared to be more alike among patients than among healthy donors. Because small numbers of individuals were included in the HLA sub-analyses, any influence of HLA type on TCRB rearrangement was left unresolved. A moderate but significant shortening of TCRB CDR3 length was observed in type 1 diabetes patients in all four CD4+ subsets.

This sequence uses TRBV6-5 and TRBJ1-2, with TRBD1 identical over 8 junction bases. The sequenced sample was naive CD4+ T cells from blood. The sample's cell subset or site label, decoded: true naive CD4+ T cells. The clonotype was recovered from a man aged 18 to 35 in good health. The DNA is as follows: TGTGCCAGCTCAGGTGCACAGGGGGAGGGCTACACCTTC. Its coded protein is CASSGAQGEGYTF.